This passage covers 30 T cell receptor beta chains from one sample sequenced in a study of human T cells and chemical hapten exposure. TCRdb reprocessed the 5' RACE reads via MiXCR and lists one record per CDR3 protein. The sample lists tens of thousands of distinct CDR3 sequences, approximately 8% seen once, with approximately 2.1% in the top ten. Someone pulled total RNA out of unfractionated whole blood. The receptor set was obtained from a male donor in good health.

This clonotype showed up many times. The chain combines TRBV5-1 with TRBJ1-1; a possible D gene is TRBD1 (6 bases). This CDR3 has 15 amino acids. The V gene's germline CDR1 is SGHRS and CDR2 YFSETQ. V dropped 5 bases and J dropped 0 bases, with 14 bases sitting between them. The DNA of the CDR3 is TGCGCCAGCAGTCCACAGGGTATCATGAACACTGAAGCTTTCTTT. Translation: CASSPQGIMNTEAFF.

This clonotype was observed a few times. The chain employs TRBV27 and TRBJ1-5; D is unclear. With 2 bases removed from V and 1 base from J, the gap between germline ends came to 9 bases. The CDR3 extends over 15 amino acids. Germline assignment: CDR1 MNHEY and CDR2 SMNVEV (reference sequence). The CDR3 loop reads CASSLGSGSNQPQHF. CDR3 DNA sequence: TGTGCCAGCAGTTTAGGCAGCGGGAGCAATCAGCCCCAGCATTTT.

The chain recombines TRBV29-1 with TRBJ2-7; TRBD2 aligns across 12 bases. The CDR3 is 16 amino acids. Germline CDR1 and CDR2: SQVTM and ANQGSEA. V lost 1 base and J lost 3; bases outside the gene matches: 7. CDR3 loop: CSVEGYRTSGDYEQYF. The CDR3, as DNA: TGCAGCGTTGAAGGTTACAGGACTAGCGGGGACTACGAGCAGTACTTC.

This clonotype appeared many times. The V call is TRBV20-1, the J call TRBJ2-3, with D possibly being TRBD1 (5 bases). The ends were cut back, 0 bases at V and 4 bases at J, with 17 bases in the middle. Germline CDR1 DFQATT, CDR2 SNEGSKA (reference sequence). This CDR3 contains 16 residues. DNA of the CDR3: TGCAGTGCTAGAGATCACAGGAGCTCCCGGCCAGATACGCAGTATTTT. It encodes CSARDHRSSRPDTQYF.

The chain has TRBV6-5 and TRBJ2-1; 13 bases are shared with TRBD2. This CDR3 is built from 15 residues. The V segment lost 4 bases and the J segment 9 bases; nucleotides outside the gene matches: 6. Germline V CDR1 and CDR2: MNHEY, SVGAGI. CDR3 sequence reads: CASSLTSGGYSEQFF. The DNA for the CDR3 is TGTGCCAGCAGTTTGACTAGCGGGGGGTATAGTGAGCAGTTCTTC.

The chain joins TRBV12-3 or TRBV12-4 to TRBJ1-4; no clear D. V lost 2 bases to trimming and J lost 7 bases, with 11 bases between them. This CDR3 has 14 residues. The CDR3 sequence: CASSLQSLPEKLFF. CDR3 nucleotide sequence: TGTGCCAGCAGTTTACAGTCTTTGCCTGAAAAACTGTTTTTT.

This clonotype appeared a few times. This chain connects TRBV2 to TRBJ1-4; tentative D call: TRBD1 (6 bases). The CDR3 totals 14 residues. Trimming left V 6 bases short and J 5 bases short, with 13 bases between. From germline, CDR1 is SNHLY and CDR2 FYNNEI. This CDR3 reads CASRLQGNNEKLFF. The CDR3, as DNA: TGTGCCAGCAGGCTACAGGGAAACAATGAAAAACTGTTTTTT.

This clonotype has more than one count but fewer than ten. The V gene is TRBV4-1, the J gene TRBJ1-6; D remains unclear. Germline values: CDR1 MGHRA, CDR2 YSYEKL. CDR3 size: 13 residues. Trimming shortened V by 4 bases and J by 9 bases, and 10 bases separated the two germline ends. DNA of the CDR3: TGCGCCAGCAGCCGTGATCCTACTTCACCCCTCCACTTT. Translated: CASSRDPTSPLHF.

There are a few counts of this clonotype. The rearrangement links TRBV5-1 to TRBJ2-6, with a weak D call TRBD1 (6 bases). The length of the CDR3 is 16 residues. The germline V and J ends were trimmed by 7 bases and 0 bases, with 14 bases remaining between them. Looked up from germline, CDR1 is SGHRS and CDR2 is YFSETQ. CDR3 amino acids: CASFGQNSSGANVLTF. The CDR3 coding sequence is TGCGCCAGCTTCGGACAGAACAGCTCTGGGGCCAACGTCCTGACTTTC.

CDR3 in DNA: TGTGCCAGCAGTTATTCATACCGGGACAGGACTTACGAGCAGTACTTC. Encoded protein: CASSYSYRDRTYEQYF. The chain combines TRBV28 with TRBJ2-7; 8 nucleotides align to TRBD1. The CDR3 length is 16 residues. Germline CDR1 is MDHEN and CDR2 is SYDVKM. J lost 4 bases, V lost 4 bases, and 12 bases had no gene match. Drawing the rest from reference TRBV28 and TRBJ2-7, the complete variable domain is DVKVTQSSRYLVKRTGEKVFLECVQDMDHENMFWYRQDPGLGLRLIYFSYDVKMKEKGDIPEGYSVSREKKERFSLILESASTNQTSMYLCASSYSYRDRTYEQYFGPGTRLTVT.

This CDR3 reads CASSFWGQGNTIYF. The CDR3 DNA reads TGTGCCAGCAGCTTCTGGGGACAGGGGAACACCATATATTTT. The chain is built from TRBV13 and TRBJ1-3; 10 bases align to TRBD1. The CDR3 sequence is 14 residues long. Unmatched junction bases numbered 3, after V lost 3 bases and J lost 7 bases. Germline-derived CDR1 and CDR2 are PRHDT and FYEKMQ (reference sequence).

The table lists this clonotype with a few counts. The chain recombines TRBV12-3 or TRBV12-4 with TRBJ2-2; D possibly corresponds to TRBD2 (5 bases). The CDR3 is 12 residues long. Trimming shortened V by 7 bases and J by 8 bases, and 11 bases separated the two germline ends. The CDR3 DNA reads as TGTGCCAGCAAAGAGGAGGCGGGGGAGCTGTTTTTT. Its translation: CASKEEAGELFF.

This clonotype showed up just a few times. The chain couples TRBV4-3 to TRBJ2-6; the D is unclear. CDR1 is LGHNA and CDR2 is YSLEER in the germline V gene. The CDR3 sequence is 13 residues long. V lost 3 bases to trimming and J lost 3 bases, with 3 bases between them. The CDR3 spells CASSHFGANVLTF. The DNA for the CDR3 is TGCGCCAGCAGCCATTTTGGGGCCAACGTCCTGACTTTC.

The J gene is TRBJ1-2, the V gene TRBV6-5, with 10 bases matching TRBD1. This CDR3 is 16 amino acids long. Germline values: CDR1 MNHEY, CDR2 SVGAGI. The ends lost 5 bases at V and 4 bases at J; junction bases unmatched: 10. As DNA, the CDR3 is TGTGCCAGCAGTCCAATGACAGGGGGCGGCAGCTATGGCTACACCTTC. The encoded protein is CASSPMTGGGSYGYTF.

This clonotype was seen a few times. The CDR3 protein is CASSPDRGGQPQHF. The CDR3 DNA reads TGTGCCAGCTCACCTGACAGGGGTGGGCAGCCCCAGCATTTT. This chain links TRBV18 with TRBJ1-5; 8 nucleotides match TRBD1. The germline V gene has CDR1 KGHSH and CDR2 LQKENI. This CDR3 has 14 amino acids. With V trimmed by 3 bases and J by 7 bases, 5 bases remained unmatched.

The V and J genes are TRBV12-3 or TRBV12-4 and TRBJ1-1, with 7 bases fitting TRBD1. The CDR3 is 15 amino acids. With V trimmed by 6 bases and J by 5 bases, 12 bases remained unmatched. The CDR3 spells CASSYRQGSDTEAFF. The CDR3 nucleotides are TGTGCCAGCAGCTATCGACAGGGTTCGGATACTGAAGCTTTCTTT.

There are a few counts of this clonotype. In DNA, the CDR3 is TGTGCCAGCAGTTTAATGGGGGGGGCTGAAGCTTTCTTT. Protein: CASSLMGGAEAFF. The chain recombines TRBV12-3 or TRBV12-4 with TRBJ1-1, with a weak D call TRBD1 (5 bases). CDR3 size: 13 residues. The V and J ends lost 2 bases and 6 bases respectively, with 10 bases between them.

This clonotype was picked up a small number of times. This sequence joins TRBV5-6 and TRBJ2-1, with D possibly TRBD1 on 6 matching bases. Between the trimmed V and J ends, which lost 0 bases and 5 bases, there was a span of 18 bases. Per the germline V gene, CDR1 is SGHDT and CDR2 is YYEEEE. CDR3 length: 17 residues. CDR3 protein: CASSLDRTGPKDNEQFF. The CDR3, as DNA: TGTGCCAGCAGCTTGGATCGTACAGGGCCGAAGGACAATGAGCAGTTCTTC.

This clonotype was recorded at least ten times. V gene TRBV7-3 combines with J gene TRBJ1-3; D unresolved. Trimming left V 8 bases short and J 2 bases short, with 10 bases between. In germline, CDR1 is SGHTA, CDR2 FQGTGA. CDR3 length: 13 residues. The CDR3 region is CASQERAGNTIYF. The CDR3 region has the DNA TGTGCCAGCCAAGAAAGAGCTGGAAACACCATATATTTT.

This clonotype came up a few times. This chain links TRBV29-1 with TRBJ2-7; no clear D gene. This CDR3 has 14 amino acids. The germline V gene has CDR1 SQVTM and CDR2 ANQGSEA. Trimming took 1 base from V and 1 from J, leaving 11 bases between them. CDR3 amino acids: CSVEGMGRSYEQYF. In DNA form, the CDR3 reads TGCAGCGTTGAAGGAATGGGAAGATCCTACGAGCAGTACTTC.

The sample holds a few counts of this clonotype. The chain recombines TRBV6-2 or TRBV6-3 with TRBJ1-5, with 8 bases lining up with TRBD1. Looked up from germline, CDR1 is MNHEY and CDR2 is SVGEGT. Trimming removed 4 bases from V and 4 bases from J; junction bases left unmatched: 6. CDR3 length: 15 residues. This CDR3 reads CASSSLDRENQPQHF. Written as DNA, the CDR3 is TGTGCCAGCAGTTCCCTGGACAGGGAGAATCAGCCCCAGCATTTT.

The chain joins TRBV2 to TRBJ2-1; no clear D. This CDR3 has 15 amino acids. V lost 2 bases, J lost 4 bases, and 12 bases lay in between. Per germline, CDR1 SNHLY and CDR2 FYNNEI. This CDR3 reads CASSEQPDNYNEQFF. DNA of the CDR3: TGTGCCAGCAGTGAACAGCCAGACAATTACAATGAGCAGTTCTTC.

The chain recombines TRBV5-1 with TRBJ1-1, with D unclear. V was pared by 2 bases and J by 1 base, with 9 bases between. The germline gives CDR1 SGHRS, CDR2 YFSETQ. The CDR3 is 14 amino acids. The CDR3 is CASSFVGTNTEAFF. The CDR3 DNA reads as TGCGCCAGCAGCTTTGTGGGAACGAACACTGAAGCTTTCTTT.

This clonotype was counted many times. This sequence joins TRBV12-3 or TRBV12-4 and TRBJ2-7; no firm D call. CDR3 size: 14 residues. V was clipped by 1 base and J by 1 base, with 8 bases between them. The CDR3 reads CASSLGARSYEQYF. In DNA, the CDR3 is TGTGCCAGCAGTTTAGGCGCCAGATCCTACGAGCAGTACTTC.

The rearrangement uses TRBV13 and TRBJ1-3; 8 bases align to TRBD1. CDR1 is PRHDT, CDR2 FYEKMQ, per germline (reference sequence). The CDR3 spans 15 residues. V lost 7 bases, J lost 3 bases, and 8 bases stayed unmatched. CDR3 nucleotide sequence: TGTGCCAGCAAGATAACAGGGGGAGTTGGAAACACCATATATTTT. Amino acid sequence: CASKITGGVGNTIYF.

The V and J genes are TRBV5-1 and TRBJ2-2, with D possibly TRBD2 on 5 matching bases. Germline V lookup: CDR1 SGHRS, CDR2 YFSETQ. The CDR3 has 15 residues. Deletions cut 4 bases from V and 3 bases from J, with 13 bases between. The CDR3 nucleotides read TGCGCCAGCAGCCTACTAGGAACGCACACCGGGGAGCTGTTTTTT. It is translated as CASSLLGTHTGELFF.

There are a few counts of this clonotype. The J gene is TRBJ2-4, the V gene TRBV4-1; D not certain. V dropped 1 base and J dropped 0 bases, with 10 bases sitting between them. The CDR3 is 16 amino acids. The germline V gene has CDR1 MGHRA and CDR2 YSYEKL. For the CDR3, the DNA is TGCGCCAGCAGCCAAGTAAGCAGACCAGCCAAAAACATTCAGTACTTC. Its protein is CASSQVSRPAKNIQYF.

CDR3 in amino acids: CASSLQGAPGYTF. CDR3 coding DNA: TGTGCCAGCAGCTTACAGGGGGCGCCAGGCTACACCTTC. This chain links TRBV7-2 with TRBJ1-2, with 8 positions matching TRBD1. This CDR3 is built from 13 residues. Germline V gene data show CDR1 as SGHTA and CDR2 as FQGNSA. V was pared by 2 bases and J by 8 bases, with 4 bases of the junction left unmatched.

This clonotype was picked up a small number of times. The chain links TRBV7-2 to TRBJ2-1, with 8 bases identical to TRBD1. The V segment lost 4 bases and the J segment 5 bases; nucleotides outside the gene matches: 4. This CDR3 has 14 residues. The germline V gene has CDR1 SGHTA and CDR2 FQGNSA. The CDR3 coding sequence is TGTGCCAGCAGCTCCCTGACAGGGGACAATGAGCAGTTCTTC. Encoded protein: CASSSLTGDNEQFF.

Many counts were recorded for this clonotype. This rearrangement joins TRBV29-1 to TRBJ1-3, with D tentatively TRBD1 (5 bases). The CDR3 sequence is 13 residues long. Germline loops: CDR1 SQVTM, CDR2 ANQGSEA. V lost 5 bases and J lost 0, with 8 bases in between. CDR3: CSVQQASGNTIYF. CDR3 nucleotide sequence: TGCAGCGTTCAACAGGCCTCTGGAAACACCATATATTTT.